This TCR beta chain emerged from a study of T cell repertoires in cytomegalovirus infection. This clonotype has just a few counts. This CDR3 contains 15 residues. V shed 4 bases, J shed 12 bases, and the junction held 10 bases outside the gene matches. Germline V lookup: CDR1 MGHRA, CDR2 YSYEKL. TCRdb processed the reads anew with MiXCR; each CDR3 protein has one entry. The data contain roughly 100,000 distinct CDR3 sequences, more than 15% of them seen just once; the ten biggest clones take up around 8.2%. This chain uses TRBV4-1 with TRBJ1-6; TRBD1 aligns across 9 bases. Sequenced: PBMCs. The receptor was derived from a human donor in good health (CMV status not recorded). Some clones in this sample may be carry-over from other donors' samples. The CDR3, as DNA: TGCGCCAGCAGCCCTTACTCGACAGGGGGGGAACCCCTCCACTTT. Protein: CASSPYSTGGEPLHF.